A selection of T cell receptor beta chains follows, all from one sample in a study of PD-L1 blockade in urothelial cancer. Clones were sequenced by immunoSEQ multiplex PCR, and TCRdb holds only the in-frame ones, with some missing. Of about 30,000 clones in the sample, around 80% were seen once. Sequencing was performed on PBMCs, taken around atezolizumab (anti-PD-L1) treatment. The receptors come from a man between 65 and 85 years old with urothelial cancer. Each CDR3 is given with its conserved first and last residue. D genes are given only for firm matches. Rows may omit the clone size; those that give it use once, few, many or a size class.

v_gene	d_gene	j_gene	abundance	CDR3aa	CDR3nt
TRBV6-1	TRBD2	TRBJ2-7	-	CASSDGTSGISYEQYF	TGTGCCAGCAGTGATGGGACTAGCGGGATCTCCTACGAGCAGTACTTC
TRBV2	TRBD2	TRBJ2-2	-	CASSPSGGLNTGELFF	TGTGCCAGCTCTCCTAGCGGGGGGTTGAACACCGGGGAGCTGTTTTTT
TRBV7-3	TRBD1	TRBJ2-1	-	CASSQNRDRGYNEQFF	TGTGCCAGCAGCCAGAACCGGGACAGGGGTTACAATGAGCAGTTCTTC
TRBV10-3	TRBD1	TRBJ1-5	few	CAISEGQGLRSNQPQHF	TGTGCCATCAGTGAGGGACAGGGTTTGCGTAGCAATCAGCCCCAGCATTTT
TRBV5-1	-	TRBJ1-2	-	CASSPYWGGYTF	TGCGCCAGCAGCCCGTATTGGGGCGGCTACACCTTC
TRBV11-2	-	TRBJ1-1	-	CASSLDGGDGNTEAFF	TGTGCCAGCAGCTTAGATGGGGGGGACGGGAACACTGAAGCTTTCTTT
TRBV9	TRBD1	TRBJ2-7	-	CASSETGGVGQYF	TGTGCCAGCAGCGAGACAGGGGGCGTAGGGCAGTACTTC
TRBV14	-	TRBJ2-6	-	CASSQDGGAGANVLTF	TGTGCCAGCAGCCAAGATGGAGGGGCTGGGGCCAACGTCCTGACTTTC
TRBV5-6	-	TRBJ2-7	few	CASSLLREQYF	TGTGCCAGCAGCTTACTCCGCGAGCAGTACTTC
TRBV10-3	TRBD1	TRBJ2-3	-	CAISESRVVWDRVSKTDTQYF	TGTGCCATCAGTGAGTCGAGGGTGGTATGGGACAGGGTCAGTAAGACAGATACGCAGTATTTT
TRBV7-2	TRBD1	TRBJ2-1	once	CASSLEGTGSYNEQFF	TGTGCCAGCAGCCTAGAGGGGACAGGTAGCTACAATGAGCAGTTCTTC
TRBV6-1	-	TRBJ1-2	-	CASSPQGSANYGYTF	TGTGCCAGCAGCCCCCAGGGGTCGGCTAACTATGGCTACACCTTC
TRBV6-5	-	TRBJ1-2	once	CASSHGDTDFYGYTF	TGTGCCAGCAGTCACGGGGACACTGACTTCTATGGCTACACCTTC
TRBV5-1	TRBD2	TRBJ2-3	-	CASSPGLAGQSTDTQYF	TGCGCCAGCAGCCCGGGACTAGCGGGACAAAGCACAGATACGCAGTATTTT
TRBV6-1	-	TRBJ1-5	-	CASTGTQGLQPQHF	TGTGCCAGCACTGGGACACAGGGCCTTCAGCCCCAGCATTTT
TRBV30	-	TRBJ2-6	medium-sized	CAWSSKLSSVDSGANVLTF	TGTGCCTGGAGTTCGAAACTTAGTAGCGTCGACTCTGGGGCCAACGTCCTGACTTTC
TRBV11-2	TRBD2	TRBJ2-1	few	CASSSYSGGAHNEQFF	TGTGCCAGCAGCTCCTATAGCGGGGGGGCGCACAATGAGCAGTTCTTC
TRBV7-9	-	TRBJ2-7	-	CASRHDRFYEQYF	TGTGCCAGCAGGCACGACAGGTTCTACGAGCAGTACTTC
TRBV7-8	-	TRBJ1-2	-	CASKGGGDYGYTF	TGTGCCAGTAAGGGAGGGGGAGACTATGGCTACACCTTC
TRBV19	-	TRBJ1-1	-	CASSIGRGAGVFGTEAFF	TGTGCCAGTAGTATTGGTAGGGGCGCGGGGGTTTTCGGCACTGAAGCTTTCTTT
TRBV11-3	TRBD1	TRBJ2-1	-	CASSPGQGLSSYNEQFF	TGTGCCAGCAGCCCGGGACAGGGGCTTAGCTCCTACAATGAGCAGTTCTTC
TRBV6-1	-	TRBJ1-4	-	CASSEQGRLTNIEKLFF	TGTGCCAGCAGTGAACAGGGGAGACTGACTAATATTGAAAAACTGTTTTTT
TRBV6-5	-	TRBJ1-1	-	CASSGRGSTEAFF	TGTGCCAGCAGTGGCAGGGGTAGCACTGAAGCTTTCTTT
TRBV13	-	TRBJ1-6	-	CASSLATGNSPLHF	TGTGCCAGCAGCTTAGCGACGGGGAATTCACCCCTCCACTTT
TRBV5-8	-	TRBJ1-6	-	CASSVQQGINSPLHF	TGTGCCAGCAGCGTTCAACAGGGTATTAATTCACCCCTCCACTTT
TRBV19	-	TRBJ2-3	-	CASSPDGPLRTQYF	TGTGCCAGTAGTCCAGATGGGCCCCTCCGTACGCAGTATTTT
TRBV10-3	TRBD1	TRBJ1-5	-	CAIRGDRGNQPQHF	TGTGCCATCCGAGGCGACAGGGGCAATCAGCCCCAGCATTTT
TRBV7-9	-	TRBJ2-2	-	CASRSGELFF	TGTGCCAGCAGGAGCGGGGAGCTGTTTTTT
TRBV5-1	-	TRBJ2-3	-	CASSLDGLDTQYF	TGCGCCAGCAGCTTGGATGGCTTAGATACGCAGTATTTT
TRBV5-1	TRBD1	TRBJ2-7	-	CASSFRGLAYEQYF	TGCGCCAGCAGCTTCAGGGGGTTGGCGTACGAGCAGTACTTC
TRBV18	TRBD1	TRBJ1-2	-	CASSSGTGDGYTF	TGTGCCAGCTCGAGCGGGACAGGGGACGGCTACACCTTC
TRBV7-8	-	TRBJ2-7	once	CASSLMGQSTYEQYF	TGTGCCAGCAGCTTAATGGGCCAAAGTACCTACGAGCAGTACTTC
TRBV30	TRBD1	TRBJ2-7	-	CAWTPGTGTYEQYF	TGTGCCTGGACCCCCGGGACAGGGACCTACGAGCAGTACTTC
TRBV4-3	-	TRBJ1-1	-	CASSQDPRGQAFF	TGCGCCAGCAGCCAAGACCCCAGGGGACAAGCTTTCTTT
TRBV5-1	-	TRBJ1-2	once	CASSLLGTRDISFKGYTF	TGCGCCAGCAGCTTGTTGGGGACACGGGATATTAGTTTTAAGGGCTACACCTTC
TRBV5-1	TRBD1	TRBJ1-5	-	CASSTGQPNQPQHF	TGCGCCAGCAGCACGGGACAGCCTAATCAGCCCCAGCATTTT
TRBV5-5	TRBD1	TRBJ2-7	-	CASSFSSTGTETYEQYF	TGTGCCAGCAGCTTTTCTAGTACCGGGACAGAAACCTACGAGCAGTACTTC
TRBV28	TRBD1	TRBJ2-7	-	CASSPFGTGGFEQYF	TGTGCCAGCAGCCCCTTCGGGACAGGGGGCTTCGAGCAGTACTTC
TRBV19	TRBD1	TRBJ1-2	medium-sized	CASTNRGDPQYGYTF	TGTGCCAGTACTAACAGGGGCGATCCCCAGTATGGCTACACCTTC
TRBV28	TRBD1	TRBJ1-1	-	CASSWTGGSAEAFF	TGTGCCAGCAGTTGGACAGGGGGCAGTGCTGAAGCTTTCTTT
TRBV28	-	TRBJ1-1	-	CASSLWTLQNTEAFF	TGTGCCAGCAGTCTCTGGACACTCCAGAACACTGAAGCTTTCTTT
TRBV6-6	-	TRBJ2-4	few	CASSYAENIQYF	TGTGCCAGCAGTTACGCGGAAAACATTCAGTACTTC
TRBV2	-	TRBJ2-5	-	CASSEAQLGLETQYF	TGTGCCAGCAGTGAAGCCCAACTAGGGTTGGAGACCCAGTACTTC
TRBV19	-	TRBJ1-1	-	CASSIIGGGEAFF	TGTGCCAGTAGTATCATAGGCGGAGGTGAAGCTTTCTTT
TRBV27	-	TRBJ2-6	-	CASTGSGGANVLTF	TGTGCCAGCACCGGGAGTGGTGGGGCCAACGTCCTGACTTTC
TRBV6-1	-	TRBJ2-7	-	CASMRGGAGYEQYF	TGTGCCAGCATGAGGGGGGGGGCTGGGTACGAGCAGTACTTC
TRBV4-3	-	TRBJ2-3	-	CASKQGGVHNTDTQYF	TGCGCCAGCAAACAAGGGGGGGTACACAACACAGATACGCAGTATTTT
TRBV29-1	TRBD2	TRBJ2-1	-	CSVAGLAEYNEQFF	TGCAGCGTAGCGGGACTAGCGGAGTACAATGAGCAGTTCTTC
TRBV4-3	TRBD2	TRBJ2-7	-	CASSQGTSGDLYYEQYF	TGCGCCAGCAGCCAGGGGACTAGCGGGGATCTTTACTACGAGCAGTACTTC
TRBV19	TRBD1	TRBJ1-1	medium-sized	CASSSYRTGAPGAFF	TGTGCCAGTAGTTCGTACCGAACAGGGGCGCCGGGAGCTTTCTTT
TRBV11-1	-	TRBJ1-1	-	CASSLGEGRNTEAFF	TGTGCCAGCAGCTTAGGTGAAGGGAGAAACACTGAAGCTTTCTTT